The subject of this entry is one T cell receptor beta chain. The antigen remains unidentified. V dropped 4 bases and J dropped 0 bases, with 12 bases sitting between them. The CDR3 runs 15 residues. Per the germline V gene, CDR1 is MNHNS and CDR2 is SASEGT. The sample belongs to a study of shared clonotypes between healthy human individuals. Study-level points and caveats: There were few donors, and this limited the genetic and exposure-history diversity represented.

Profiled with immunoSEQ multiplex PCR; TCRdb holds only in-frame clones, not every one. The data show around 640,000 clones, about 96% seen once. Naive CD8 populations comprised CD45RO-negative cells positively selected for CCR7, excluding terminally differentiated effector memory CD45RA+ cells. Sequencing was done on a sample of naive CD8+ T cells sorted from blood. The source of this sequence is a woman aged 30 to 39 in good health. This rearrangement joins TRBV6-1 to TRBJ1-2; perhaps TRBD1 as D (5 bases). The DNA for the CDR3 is TGTGCCAGCAGTGCCAGACAGTACTCTAACTATGGCTACACCTTC. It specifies CASSARQYSNYGYTF.